This entry features one T cell receptor (beta chain) sequence. Germline V gene data show CDR1 as SGHAT and CDR2 as FQNNGV. CDR3 length equals 16 residues. Trimming stripped 4 bases from V and 0 bases from J, with 12 bases between. These data are taken from a study of blood T cell repertoires in COVID-19. Generated by immunoSEQ multiplex PCR, the TCRdb table keeps only in-frame clones and is missing some. The sample consists of roughly 240,000 clones, about 82% of them appearing once. The source is a woman aged 45-60 years who had recovered from COVID-19. The chain couples TRBV11-2 to TRBJ1-4; D not certain. Sequenced: PBMCs or T cells enriched from blood (not recorded which). The CDR3 loop reads CASSSQPRATNEKLFF. The DNA for the CDR3 is TGTGCCAGCAGCTCTCAACCGAGGGCAACTAATGAAAAACTGTTTTTT.